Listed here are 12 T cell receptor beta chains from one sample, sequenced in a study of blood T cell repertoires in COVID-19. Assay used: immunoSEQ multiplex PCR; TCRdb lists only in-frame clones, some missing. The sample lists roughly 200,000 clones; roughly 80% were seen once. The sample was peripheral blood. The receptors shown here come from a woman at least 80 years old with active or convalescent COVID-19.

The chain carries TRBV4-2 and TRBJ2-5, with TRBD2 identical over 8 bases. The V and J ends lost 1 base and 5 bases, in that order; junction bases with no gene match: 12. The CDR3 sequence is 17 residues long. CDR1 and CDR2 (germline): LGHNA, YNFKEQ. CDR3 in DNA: TGTGCCAGCAGCCAAGCGCCCCGGGGGGGGGCGGCTGAGACCCAGTACTTC. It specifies CASSQAPRGGAAETQYF.

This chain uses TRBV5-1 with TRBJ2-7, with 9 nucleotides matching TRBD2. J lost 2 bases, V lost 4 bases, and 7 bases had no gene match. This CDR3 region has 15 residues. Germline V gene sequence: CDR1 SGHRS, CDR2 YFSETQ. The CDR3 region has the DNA TGCGCCAGCAGCCCGGCTAGCGGGGTGACCTACGAGCAGTACTTC. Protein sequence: CASSPASGVTYEQYF.

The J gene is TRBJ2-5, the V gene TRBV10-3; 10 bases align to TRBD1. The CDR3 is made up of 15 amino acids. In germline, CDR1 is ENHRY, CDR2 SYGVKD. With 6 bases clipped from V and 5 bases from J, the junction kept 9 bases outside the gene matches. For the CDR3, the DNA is TGTGCCATCAGCTATCCGGGACAGGGGACGGAGACCCAGTACTTC. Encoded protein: CAISYPGQGTETQYF.

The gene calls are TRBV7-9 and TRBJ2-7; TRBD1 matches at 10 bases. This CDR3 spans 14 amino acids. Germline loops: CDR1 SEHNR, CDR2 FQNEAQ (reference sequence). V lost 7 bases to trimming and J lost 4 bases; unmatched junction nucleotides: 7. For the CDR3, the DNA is TGTGCCAGCACCAAGACAGGGGGCGCTTACGAGCAGTACTTC. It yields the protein CASTKTGGAYEQYF.

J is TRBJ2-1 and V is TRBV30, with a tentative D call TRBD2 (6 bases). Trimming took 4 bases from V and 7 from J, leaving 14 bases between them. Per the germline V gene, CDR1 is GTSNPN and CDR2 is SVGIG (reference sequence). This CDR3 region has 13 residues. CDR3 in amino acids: CAWIGAGPNEQFF. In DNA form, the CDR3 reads TGTGCCTGGATCGGAGCGGGCCCGAATGAGCAGTTCTTC.

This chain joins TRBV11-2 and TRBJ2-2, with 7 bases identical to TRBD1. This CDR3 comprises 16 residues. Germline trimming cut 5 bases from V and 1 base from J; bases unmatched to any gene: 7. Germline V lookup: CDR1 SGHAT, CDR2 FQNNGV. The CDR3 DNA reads TGTGCCAGCAGCCCCGTCCGGGACAGGAACACCGGGGAGCTGTTTTTT. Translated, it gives CASSPVRDRNTGELFF.

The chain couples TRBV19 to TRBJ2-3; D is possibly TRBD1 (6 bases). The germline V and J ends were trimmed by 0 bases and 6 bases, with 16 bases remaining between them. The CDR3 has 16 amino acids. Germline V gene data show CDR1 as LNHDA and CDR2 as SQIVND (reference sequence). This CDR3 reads CASSIDINRVGDTQYF. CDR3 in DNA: TGTGCCAGTAGTATAGATATAAACAGGGTAGGGGATACGCAGTATTTT.

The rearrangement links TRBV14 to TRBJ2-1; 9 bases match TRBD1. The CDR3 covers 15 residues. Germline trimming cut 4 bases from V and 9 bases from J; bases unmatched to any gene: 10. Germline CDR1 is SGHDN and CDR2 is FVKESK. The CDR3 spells CASSPGTGLVIEQFF. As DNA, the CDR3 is TGTGCCAGCAGCCCCGGGACAGGGTTGGTGATTGAGCAGTTCTTC.

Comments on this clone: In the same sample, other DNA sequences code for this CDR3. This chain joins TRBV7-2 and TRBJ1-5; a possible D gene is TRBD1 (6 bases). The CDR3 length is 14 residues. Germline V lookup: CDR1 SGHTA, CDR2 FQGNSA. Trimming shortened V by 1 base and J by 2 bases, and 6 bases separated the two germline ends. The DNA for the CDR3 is TGTGCCAGCAGCTTAGACAGGGGCAATCAGCCCCAGCATTTT. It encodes CASSLDRGNQPQHF.

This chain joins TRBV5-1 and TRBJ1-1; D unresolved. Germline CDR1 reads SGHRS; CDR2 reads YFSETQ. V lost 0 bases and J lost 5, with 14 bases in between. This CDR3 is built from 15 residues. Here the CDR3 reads CASSLVGNKGTEAFF. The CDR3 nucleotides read TGCGCCAGCAGCTTGGTCGGGAATAAGGGAACTGAAGCTTTCTTT. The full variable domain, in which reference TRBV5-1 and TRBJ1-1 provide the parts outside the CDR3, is KAGVTQTPRYLIKTRGQQVTLSCSPISGHRSVSWYQQTPGQGLQFLFEYFSETQRNKGNFPGRFSGRQFSNSRSEMNVSTLELGDSALYLCASSLVGNKGTEAFFGQGTRLTVV.

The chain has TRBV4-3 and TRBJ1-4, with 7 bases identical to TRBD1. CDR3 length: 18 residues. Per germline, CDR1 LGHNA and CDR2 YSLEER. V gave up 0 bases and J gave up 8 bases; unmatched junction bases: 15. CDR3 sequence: CASSQDSDGQGVGEKLFF. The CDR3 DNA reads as TGCGCCAGCAGCCAAGATTCGGACGGTCAGGGGGTGGGCGAAAAACTGTTTTTT.

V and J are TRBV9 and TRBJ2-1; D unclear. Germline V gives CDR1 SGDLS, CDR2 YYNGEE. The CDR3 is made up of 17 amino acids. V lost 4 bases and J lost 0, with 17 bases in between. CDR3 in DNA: TGTGCCAGCAGCCAAACCCGGGTGGCCCGCTCCTACAATGAGCAGTTCTTC. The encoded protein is CASSQTRVARSYNEQFF.